The T cell receptor beta chain described here comes from a study of blood T cell repertoires in COVID-19. Methods used by the authors: By means of reference gene primer amplification, nucleated cell counts were estimated. The repertoire was sequenced with immunoSEQ multiplex PCR; TCRdb's copy has only in-frame clones and lacks some. The DNA was the basis for D and trimming; V, J and clone size are from that table. The sample yields about half a million clones, approximately 85% seen once. This CDR3 has 14 residues. The germline CDR1 and CDR2 sequences are ENHRY and SYGVKD. V was pared by 4 bases and J by 2 bases, with 6 bases between.

The receptor was isolated from a human donor in a cohort sampled during active COVID-19. The gene calls are TRBV10-3 and TRBJ2-6; unclear D gene. The sample comprised peripheral blood. CDR3 amino acids: CAISGQTGANVLTF. In DNA, the CDR3 is TGTGCCATCAGTGGTCAGACTGGGGCCAACGTCCTGACTTTC.